One T cell receptor beta chain is described in this entry. This clone was seen ten or more times. Its antigen remains undetermined. Per-base quality was not reported, and no clone a single base away is much larger than it. The data were obtained in a study of metastatic and nonmetastatic thyroid tumors (dated by TCRdb to the early 2020s). Context from the whole study: Repertoires from peripheral blood and from tumor or nodule tissue samples of malignant and benign thyroid patients were compared.

The library was obtained by PCR. The run used an Illumina HiSeq 4000. The TCR beta-chain CDR3 region of each patient was profiled by high-throughput sequencing. The paper's processing steps were these. A classifier to discriminate distant-metastatic papillary thyroid cancer patients was built from CDR3 differences across clinicopathological groups. The Shannon index was used to assess repertoire diversity, and the Morisita-Horn index was used to assess tumor-blood repertoire similarity. Using fastp trimming at Q25 and MiXCR clonotype assembly, TCRdb reanalyzed the public sequencing data and kept in-frame beta chains. None of the V and J calls come from the authors' own analysis; TCRdb made them. The sample table shows approximately 84,000 clones, and about 16% are seen once. The ten biggest clones cover 3% to 4.5% of the sample. The CDR3 covers 15 residues, taking in both the cysteine and the phenylalanine. The retained sequence is limited to the CDR3, 45 bases, with the frame set at the first base. From a lookup of the germline V gene, CDR1 and CDR2 are MDHEN and SYDVKM. V sheds 6 bases and J sheds 7 bases, leaving 16 bases between their ends.

Before undergoing thyroid surgery, none of the patients had been given any kind of treatment. The study retrospectively analysed patient clinical samples collected from the early 2010s to the late 2010s using T-cell receptor beta sequencing. Broad study findings and their caveats: TCR beta diversity was reported as significantly higher in malignant tumors than in benign nodules, in both blood and tumor samples.

The sample taken for sequencing was blood. The receptor was isolated from a female donor with papillary thyroid cancer or a benign thyroid nodule (not recorded which). Some clones in this sample may be carry-over from other donors' samples. Recombination linked TRBV28 to TRBJ1-6; perhaps TRBD1 is the D gene, with 6 bases matching. The CDR3 amino acid sequence is: CASSPSQGRNSPLHF. In nucleotide form, the sequence is TGTGCCAGCAGCCCCTCCCAGGGGCGGAATTCACCCCTCCACTTT.